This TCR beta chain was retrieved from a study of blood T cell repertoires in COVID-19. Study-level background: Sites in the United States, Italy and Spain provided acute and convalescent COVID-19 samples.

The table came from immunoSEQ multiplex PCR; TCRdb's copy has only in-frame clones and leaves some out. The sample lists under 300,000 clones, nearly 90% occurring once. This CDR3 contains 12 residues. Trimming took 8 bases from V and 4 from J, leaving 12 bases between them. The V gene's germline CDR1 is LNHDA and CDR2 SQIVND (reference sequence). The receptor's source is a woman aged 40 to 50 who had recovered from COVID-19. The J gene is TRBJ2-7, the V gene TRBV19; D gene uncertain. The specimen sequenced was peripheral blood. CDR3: CASLENGYEQYF. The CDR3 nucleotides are TGTGCCAGTCTCGAGAACGGGTACGAGCAGTACTTC. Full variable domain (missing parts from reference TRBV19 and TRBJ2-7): DGGITQSPKYLFRKEGQNVTLSCEQNLNHDAMYWYRQDPGQGLRLIYYSQIVNDFQKGDIAEGYSVSREKKESFPLTVTSAQKNPTAFYLCASLENGYEQYFGPGTRLTVT.